The 18 T cell receptor beta chains below come from one sample, sequenced in a study of spatial heterogeneity in lung cancer. TCRdb redid the calling of the 5' RACE reads with MiXCR, one entry per CDR3 protein. The sample lists about 3,700 distinct CDR3 sequences; 8.8% were seen once. Time point reported: sample taken at primary tumor resection. Specimen: normal lung tissue next to the tumor, collected at surgery. Source of these receptors: a female donor with early-stage non-small cell lung cancer.

The CDR3 protein is CASSPSQGVITEAFF. The CDR3 DNA reads TGTGCCAGCAGCCCGTCACAGGGGGTGATCACTGAAGCTTTCTTT. The genes are TRBV3-1 and TRBJ1-1; 8 bases map to TRBD1. The CDR3 extends over 15 amino acids. Germline V gene data show CDR1 as LGHDT and CDR2 as YNNKEL (reference sequence). With V trimmed by 4 bases and J by 4 bases, 8 bases remained unmatched. The full variable domain, with the rest looked up from reference TRBV3-1 and TRBJ1-1, is DTAVSQTPKYLVTQMGNDKSIKCEQNLGHDTMYWYKQDSKKFLKIMFSYNNKELIINETVPNRFSPKSPDKAHLNLHINSLELGDSAVYFCASSPSQGVITEAFFGQGTRLTVV.

The rearrangement uses TRBV5-6 and TRBJ2-3; D gene uncertain. V lost 0 bases, J lost 0 bases, and 17 bases lay in between. Germline CDR1 SGHDT, CDR2 YYEEEE. The CDR3 has 18 residues. CDR3 residues: CASSLVRILAYSTDTQYF. The CDR3 DNA reads TGTGCCAGCAGCTTGGTTCGTATCTTAGCTTATAGCACAGATACGCAGTATTTT.

The sample holds a few counts of this clonotype. V and J are TRBV30 and TRBJ2-5; D is possibly TRBD2 (5 bases). V shed 4 bases and J shed 5 bases, with 8 bases lying between them. Germline V gives CDR1 GTSNPN, CDR2 SVGIG (reference sequence). CDR3 length equals 11 residues. In DNA form, the CDR3 reads TGTGCCTGGAATTTAGCGGAGACCCAGTACTTC. Translating gives CAWNLAETQYF. Filled out from reference TRBV30 and TRBJ2-5, the complete variable domain reads SQTIHQWPATLVQPVGSPLSLECTVEGTSNPNLYWYRQAAGRGLQLLFYSVGIGQISSEVPQNLSASRPQDRQFILSSKKLLLSDSGFYLCAWNLAETQYFGPGTRLLVL.

By frequency in the sample, this clonotype is medium-sized (0.01 to 0.1%). The V gene is TRBV27, the J gene TRBJ2-5, with a tentative D call TRBD1 (6 bases). Germline CDR1 reads MNHEY; CDR2 reads SMNVEV (reference sequence). The V gene lost 7 bases and the J gene lost 10 bases, with 16 bases spanning the gap. This CDR3 region has 12 residues. CDR3 sequence: CASTHPKGDQYF. CDR3 sequence (DNA): TGTGCCAGCACCCACCCCAAGGGGGACCAGTACTTC.

This clonotype is medium-sized. The chain has TRBV24-1 and TRBJ2-3, with a possible D match to TRBD2 (5 bases). The V end lost 4 bases, the J end lost 8 bases, and 12 bases lay between the germline ends. There are 13 residues in the CDR3. Germline CDR1 KGHDR, CDR2 SFDVKD. CDR3 DNA sequence: TGTGCCACCAGTGACCCCGGCGGACTTACGCAGTATTTT. This encodes CATSDPGGLTQYF.

This clonotype is deemed medium-sized. V gene TRBV6-2 or TRBV6-3 combines with J gene TRBJ2-3; D ambiguous. The CDR3 extends over 12 amino acids. Germline CDR1 and CDR2: MNHEY and SVGEGT. Trimming removed 7 bases from V and 2 bases from J, with 7 bases in between. The CDR3 DNA is TGTGCCAGCAAGGGTCTCACAGATACGCAGTATTTT. It translates to CASKGLTDTQYF.

This clonotype has ten or more counts. J is TRBJ2-3 and V is TRBV27, with D unresolved. The V and J ends lost 8 bases and 3 bases respectively, with 18 bases between them. This CDR3 comprises 15 residues. The germline V gene has CDR1 MNHEY and CDR2 SMNVEV (reference sequence). CDR3 in DNA: TGTGCCAGCCGCCAGCTTTTAGCTCAGACAGATACGCAGTATTTT. Translated, it gives CASRQLLAQTDTQYF.

The genes are TRBV27 and TRBJ2-5; tentative D call: TRBD1 (5 bases). Trimming removed 2 bases from V and 4 bases from J, with 5 bases in between. CDR1 MNHEY and CDR2 SMNVEV come from the germline V gene (reference sequence). The CDR3 sequence is 12 residues long. CDR3 in amino acids: CASSLTGETQYF. In nucleotides, the CDR3 is TGTGCCAGCAGTTTAACAGGAGAGACCCAGTACTTC.

By sample fraction, this clonotype is medium-sized (0.01 to 0.1%). The chain combines TRBV5-1 with TRBJ2-3; 9 nucleotides align to TRBD1. Germline V lookup: CDR1 SGHRS, CDR2 YFSETQ. Trimming cost V 4 bases and J 6 bases; bases outside gene matches: 6. The CDR3 consists of 14 residues. The CDR3, as DNA: TGCGCCAGCAGCCGCTCGGGGACAGGGGATACGCAGTATTTT. Translation: CASSRSGTGDTQYF. Using reference TRBV5-1 and TRBJ2-3 for the parts outside the CDR3, the full variable domain is KAGVTQTPRYLIKTRGQQVTLSCSPISGHRSVSWYQQTPGQGLQFLFEYFSETQRNKGNFPGRFSGRQFSNSRSEMNVSTLELGDSALYLCASSRSGTGDTQYFGPGTRLTVL.

This sequence joins TRBV14 and TRBJ2-3; 7 positions match TRBD1. This CDR3 is 16 amino acids long. Per the germline V gene, CDR1 is SGHDN and CDR2 is FVKESK. The V and J ends lost 4 bases and 0 bases, in that order; junction bases with no gene match: 7. CDR3 in amino acids: CASSPGTATSTDTQYF. DNA of the CDR3: TGTGCCAGCAGCCCCGGGACAGCGACTAGCACAGATACGCAGTATTTT.

In its sample, this clonotype ranks as large (0.1 to 1%). This chain joins TRBV12-3 or TRBV12-4 and TRBJ1-1, with 7 bases aligning to TRBD1. The CDR3 is made up of 13 amino acids. V gave up 6 bases and J gave up 0 bases; unmatched junction bases: 1. The CDR3: CASRQGLNTEAFF. The CDR3 nucleotides read TGTGCCAGCAGACAGGGGTTGAACACTGAAGCTTTCTTT.

This clonotype has more than one count but fewer than ten. The J gene is TRBJ2-5, the V gene TRBV5-8, with D unclear. Germline values: CDR1 SGHTS, CDR2 YDEGEE. This CDR3 region has 13 residues. The V end lost 0 bases, the J end lost 5 bases, and 8 bases lay between the germline ends. CDR3 DNA: TGTGCCAGCAGCTTGGGCCCGAAGGAGACCCAGTACTTC. Protein: CASSLGPKETQYF.

Relative to its sample, this clonotype is medium-sized. This sequence joins TRBV10-3 and TRBJ2-7, with 10 bases lining up with TRBD2. This CDR3 comprises 15 residues. Germline assignment: CDR1 ENHRY and CDR2 SYGVKD. V lost 6 bases and J lost 0; bases outside the gene matches: 5. The CDR3 is CAIRTPSGSSYEQYF. DNA for the CDR3: TGTGCCATCAGGACTCCTAGCGGGAGCTCCTACGAGCAGTACTTC.

The J gene is TRBJ2-3, the V gene TRBV11-2; no definite D call. Germline V lookup: CDR1 SGHAT, CDR2 FQNNGV. V lost 1 base to trimming and J lost 6 bases, with 8 bases between them. The CDR3 is 13 residues long. The CDR3 DNA follows: TGTGCCAGCAGCTTAGGGTCGCTGGATACGCAGTATTTT. Its protein is CASSLGSLDTQYF.

By proportion, this clonotype is medium-sized. The chain recombines TRBV7-2 with TRBJ1-3; no clear D gene. V lost 2 bases and J 0 bases, leaving 14 bases between the germline ends. Germline lookup yields CDR1 SGHTA and CDR2 FQGNSA. The CDR3 loop spans 17 amino acids. The CDR3, as DNA: TGTGCCAGCAGCTTATCGCGGGTTAGGGACTCTGGAAACACCATATATTTT. Translated, it gives CASSLSRVRDSGNTIYF.

This clonotype was observed at least ten times. This chain joins TRBV7-6 and TRBJ2-1; 10 nucleotides agree with TRBD2. V shed 3 bases, J shed 9 bases, and the junction held 11 bases outside the gene matches. The CDR3 extends over 16 amino acids. Per the germline V gene, CDR1 is SGHVS and CDR2 is FNYEAQ. The CDR3 DNA sequence: TGTGCCAGCAGCTTCTCACTAGCGGGAAATATGAGTGAGCAGTTCTTC. It codes for CASSFSLAGNMSEQFF.

By its share, this clonotype is medium-sized. The chain joins TRBV25-1 to TRBJ1-1; TRBD1 might be the D (6 bases). Germline CDR1 and CDR2: MGHDK and SYGVNS. Trimming took 4 bases from V and 5 from J, leaving 11 bases between them. The length of the CDR3 is 13 residues. The CDR3 nucleotides read TGTGCCAGCAGTGGGATCAGGGGAACTGAAGCTTTCTTT. It codes for CASSGIRGTEAFF.

This clonotype rates as medium-sized (0.01 to 0.1%). The rearrangement joins TRBV6-5 to TRBJ2-3; 10 positions match TRBD1. Germline CDR1 reads MNHEY; CDR2 reads SVGAGI. V lost 5 bases, J lost 3 bases, and 5 bases stayed unmatched. CDR3 length: 15 amino acids. CDR3 sequence (DNA): TGTGCCAGCAGTGACAGGGGGCATGGGACAGATACGCAGTATTTT. It yields the protein CASSDRGHGTDTQYF.